This T cell receptor beta chain comes out of a study of blood T cell repertoires in COVID-19. Overall study: PBMCs, B-cell-depleted T cells, or T cells provided the cDNA or gDNA that made up the material.

The protocol was immunoSEQ multiplex PCR, while the TCRdb copy is restricted to in-frame clones and leaves out a portion. Among about 250,000 clones, around 90% were seen once, and the ten largest hold 1.2% to 1.5%. The CDR3 sequence is 15 residues long. CDR1 and CDR2 (germline): SGHRS, YFSETQ. The V and J ends lost 4 bases and 4 bases, in that order; junction bases with no gene match: 10. The rearrangement uses TRBV5-1 and TRBJ2-5; 7 bases line up with TRBD1. This receptor was identified in an elderly man with acute or convalescent COVID-19. The sequencing sample was made of peripheral blood. The CDR3 DNA sequence: TGCGCCAGCAGCCCGACCTCGGCAGGGGGAGAGACCCAGTACTTC. It specifies CASSPTSAGGETQYF.